A single count supports the clone carrying this T cell receptor (beta chain). Its specificity is not known. This CDR3 has 18 residues. The germline V gene has CDR1 SGHRS and CDR2 YFSETQ. The J segment lost 1 base and the V segment lost 4 bases, leaving 14 bases of the junction unmatched. Profiling relied on immunoSEQ multiplex PCR, and the TCRdb table lists in-frame clones only, not all of them. Of roughly 31,000 clones in the sample, about nine tenths were seen once. This entry belongs to a study of T cells in localized non-small cell lung cancer. General study results and limits: Sequencing was limited to one tumor region, leaving the possibility of heterogeneity open. Median detection of top 100 tumor clones in adjacent lung was 57 clones. There was an association of higher blood T cell density with longer overall survival. The study found T cell clonality highest in uninvolved adjacent lung, above tumor.

This TCR derives from a woman between 35 and 70 years old with stage I lung adenocarcinoma. The starting material was peripheral blood, obtained before any cancer treatment. The gene calls are TRBV5-1 and TRBJ1-1; 9 bases map to TRBD1. CDR3 protein: CASSRAWGQGVQNTEAFF. The DNA for the CDR3 is TGCGCCAGCAGCCGCGCCTGGGGACAGGGAGTCCAGAACACTGAAGCTTTCTTT. The full variable domain, its missing parts supplied by reference TRBV5-1 and TRBJ1-1, is KAGVTQTPRYLIKTRGQQVTLSCSPISGHRSVSWYQQTPGQGLQFLFEYFSETQRNKGNFPGRFSGRQFSNSRSEMNVSTLELGDSALYLCASSRAWGQGVQNTEAFFGQGTRLTVV.